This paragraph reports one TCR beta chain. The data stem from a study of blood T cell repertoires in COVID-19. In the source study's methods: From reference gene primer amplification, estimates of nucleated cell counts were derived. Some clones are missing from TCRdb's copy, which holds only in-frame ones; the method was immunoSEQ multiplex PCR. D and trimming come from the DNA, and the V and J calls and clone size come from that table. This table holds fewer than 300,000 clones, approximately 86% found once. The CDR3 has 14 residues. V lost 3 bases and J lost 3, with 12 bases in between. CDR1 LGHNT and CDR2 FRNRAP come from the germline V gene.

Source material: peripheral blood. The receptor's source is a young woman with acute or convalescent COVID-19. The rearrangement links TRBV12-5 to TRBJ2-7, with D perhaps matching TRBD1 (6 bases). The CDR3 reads CASGLQGVLYEQYF. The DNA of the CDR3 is TGTGCTAGTGGTTTACAGGGAGTTCTCTACGAGCAGTACTTC.